The T cell receptor beta chain under discussion was sequenced for a study of cytomegalovirus exposure and HLA in healthy donors. General study results and limits: The investigators catalogued 164 TCR beta chains as cytomegalovirus-associated. With further analysis later on, most CMV-associated TCR beta chains appeared HLA-restricted.

This CDR3 has 11 residues. The V gene's germline CDR1 is MNHEY and CDR2 SVGAGI. The ends were cut back, 10 bases at V and 4 bases at J, with 10 bases in the middle. Primers for the PCR totalled 60 Vbeta and 13 Jbeta. The protocol was immunoSEQ multiplex PCR, while the TCRdb copy is restricted to in-frame clones and leaves out a portion. The table records 100,000 to 150,000 clones, more than 65% of them present only once. Of note for this clone: Antigen specificity is unknown.

The TCR originated in a middle-aged woman in good health and CMV-seropositive. The chain recombines TRBV6-5 with TRBJ1-2; D uncertain. The sequencing sample was made of PBMCs. The CDR3 reads CATGVGYGYTF. The CDR3 nucleotides read TGTGCCACCGGAGTAGGCTATGGCTACACCTTC.